Described below is a single T cell receptor (beta chain) sequence and its context. Its target is unknown. This same CDR3 is encoded by further DNA sequences in the sample. The data are from a study of shared clonotypes between healthy human individuals. Study-wide results and limits: Genetic and exposure-history diversity was limited by the few donors. Shared clonotypes: about 5.3% naive CD4, approximately 3.4% naive CD8, 2.3% memory CD4, 0.4% to 0.45% memory CD8.

CD8 cells regarded as naive lacked CD45RO, were positively chosen for CCR7, and omitted terminally differentiated effector memory CD45RA+ cells. Healthy HIV-negative adults without recent acute infections or vaccinations served as donors. Germline CDR1 SGDLS, CDR2 YYNGEE. This CDR3 is 12 amino acids long. The V gene lost 3 bases and the J gene lost 5 bases, with 5 bases spanning the gap. Sorted subsets were amplified in replicate PCRs using around 0.2 ug DNA, tens of thousands of T cell genomes. TCRdb keeps only in-frame clones here, not all; method: immunoSEQ multiplex PCR. In the table there are about 580,000 clones, nearly 98% of which are singletons.

This TCR was recovered from a young man in good health. Sequenced sample: naive CD8+ T cells sorted from blood. The V and J genes are TRBV9 and TRBJ2-2; unclear D gene. CDR3 DNA: TGTGCCAGCAGCGCTTTTACCGGGGAGCTGTTTTTT. It codes for CASSAFTGELFF.